This is a list of T cell receptor beta chains from one sample in a study of OX40 agonist ivuxolimab in advanced cancers. Here immunoSEQ multiplex PCR was the method, and the copy in TCRdb shows in-frame clones only, minus some. The table shows around 100,000 clones, with about nine tenths occurring only once. The sequences come from CD4+ or CD8+ T cells sorted from blood, collected in a trial of the OX40 agonist ivuxolimab. The origin of the receptors is an adult with an advanced solid tumor such as melanoma, head and neck, liver or kidney cancer. The CDR3 runs from the conserved cysteine through the conserved F or W. A D gene is named only where the DNA matches it firmly. Only some rows state a clone size, as once, few, many or a class for expanded clones.

J gene | clone size | D gene | V gene | CDR3 protein | CDR3 DNA
TRBJ2-7 | NA | NA | TRBV7-2 | CASSLWARGSSYEQYF | TGTGCCAGCAGCTTGTGGGCGCGCGGCAGCTCCTACGAGCAGTACTTC
TRBJ2-7 | NA | TRBD1 | TRBV7-8 | CASSPGTGGSEQYF | TGTGCCAGCAGCCCCGGGACAGGGGGTTCCGAGCAGTACTTC
TRBJ2-1 | NA | NA | TRBV5-6 | CASSFRGAGYNEQFF | TGTGCCAGCAGCTTCAGGGGGGCGGGTTACAATGAGCAGTTCTTC
TRBJ2-5 | NA | TRBD1 | TRBV29-1 | CSVAPDRQRETQYF | TGCAGCGTAGCCCCGGACAGGCAGCGAGAGACCCAGTACTTC
TRBJ2-4 | NA | NA | TRBV10-1 | CASSRLGGLAKNIQYF | TGCGCCAGCAGCAGACTGGGGGGACTGGCCAAAAACATTCAGTACTTC
TRBJ1-5 | few | NA | TRBV19 | CASSMEGRGQPQHF | TGTGCCAGTAGTATGGAGGGTCGAGGTCAGCCCCAGCATTTT
TRBJ2-1 | NA | NA | TRBV7-2 | CASRAGALNNEQFF | TGTGCCAGTCGTGCGGGGGCGCTTAACAATGAGCAGTTCTTC
TRBJ2-7 | NA | TRBD2 | TRBV19 | CASRRPGTSGEQYF | TGTGCCAGTAGGCGACCCGGGACTAGTGGAGAGCAGTACTTC
TRBJ2-2 | once | TRBD2 | TRBV15 | CATSRDPFRLLAGNTGELFF | TGTGCCACCAGCAGAGATCCGTTCCGTTTACTAGCGGGAAATACCGGGGAGCTGTTTTTT
TRBJ1-1 | NA | NA | TRBV5-1 | CASSLVVPNTEAFF | TGCGCCAGCAGCTTGGTGGTCCCGAACACTGAAGCTTTCTTT
TRBJ2-7 | NA | NA | TRBV19 | CASSSVGEVAEIRREQYF | TGTGCCAGTAGTTCAGTGGGGGAAGTAGCGGAGATCCGTCGCGAGCAGTACTTC
TRBJ2-3 | NA | TRBD1 | TRBV25-1 | CASSAMDRAGDTQYF | TGTGCCAGCAGTGCCATGGACAGGGCCGGAGATACGCAGTATTTT
TRBJ2-7 | NA | NA | TRBV6-1 | CASSERGRASEQYF | TGTGCCAGCAGTGAACGGGGCAGAGCCAGCGAGCAGTACTTC
TRBJ1-1 | NA | NA | TRBV5-1 | CASSPWGHTEAFF | TGCGCCAGCAGCCCATGGGGGCACACTGAAGCTTTCTTT
TRBJ2-7 | NA | TRBD1 | TRBV5-1 | CASSPTIGQGYEQYF | TGCGCCAGCAGCCCGACCATTGGACAGGGCTACGAGCAGTACTTC
TRBJ2-2 | NA | NA | TRBV19 | CASSIRRYTGELFF | TGTGCCAGTAGTATAAGGAGGTACACCGGGGAGCTGTTTTTT
TRBJ2-3 | NA | NA | TRBV9 | CASSVKAYTDTQYF | TGTGCCAGCAGCGTAAAGGCGTACACAGATACGCAGTATTTT
TRBJ2-7 | few | TRBD2 | TRBV7-6 | CASSLGLAGAGYEQYF | TGTGCCAGCAGCTTGGGACTAGCGGGAGCGGGTTACGAGCAGTACTTC
TRBJ2-2 | NA | TRBD1 | TRBV7-3 | CASQTGTNTGELFF | TGTGCCAGCCAGACAGGGACGAACACCGGGGAGCTGTTTTTT
TRBJ2-1 | NA | TRBD2 | TRBV9 | CASSVDGGLAGNNEQFF | TGTGCCAGCAGCGTAGACGGGGGACTAGCGGGGAACAATGAGCAGTTCTTC
TRBJ1-4 | NA | NA | TRBV15 | CATSRDQAAEKLFF | TGTGCCACCAGCAGAGATCAGGCAGCTGAAAAACTGTTTTTT
TRBJ2-2 | NA | NA | TRBV2 | CATRGSGELFF | TGTGCCACCAGGGGTTCCGGGGAGCTGTTTTTT
TRBJ2-3 | NA | TRBD1 | TRBV2 | CASRDHKTGGPGDTQYF | TGTGCCAGCAGAGACCATAAGACAGGGGGGCCCGGAGATACGCAGTATTTT
TRBJ2-5 | NA | TRBD2 | TRBV23-1 | CASSQSGGTQETQYF | TGCGCCAGCAGTCAATCGGGGGGGACTCAAGAGACCCAGTACTTC
TRBJ2-2 | NA | TRBD2 | TRBV6-4 | CASNELAGRAGELFF | TGTGCCAGCAACGAACTAGCGGGTCGGGCCGGGGAGCTGTTTTTT
TRBJ1-3 | NA | NA | TRBV18 | CASSPDGSGNTIYF | TGTGCCAGCTCACCCGACGGCTCTGGAAACACCATATATTTT